Sequencing of this T cell receptor (beta chain) was carried out in a study of PD-1 blockade in classical Hodgkin lymphoma. Comments on this clone: As yet, its antigen is unknown.

The ends lost 4 bases at V and 7 bases at J; junction bases unmatched: 6. CDR1 SNHLY and CDR2 FYNNEI come from the germline V gene. The CDR3 loop spans 13 amino acids. Study observations and caveats: The study found complete responders had baseline diversity similar to newly diagnosed patients. In newly diagnosed patients, baseline TCR diversity was reportedly below that of healthy donors.

Time point indicated: cycle 4 day 1 (C4D1), after 5 to 7 weeks of nivolumab. Autologous stem cell transplantation was followed by relapse in every patient, and brentuximab vedotin exposure varied. Best responses fell into complete response, partial response or progressive disease. Generated by immunoSEQ multiplex PCR, the TCRdb table keeps only in-frame clones and is missing some. The sample yields more than 30,000 clones, around four fifths seen once. This chain connects TRBV2 to TRBJ1-1, with 7 bases lining up with TRBD1. The sequencing used peripheral blood mononuclear cells (PBMCs), collected before the fourth cycle of nivolumab. The source is a human donor with classical Hodgkin lymphoma. The CDR3 here is CASSARQGYEAFF. Written as DNA, the CDR3 is TGTGCCAGCAGTGCTAGACAGGGCTATGAAGCTTTCTTT.